These 20 T cell receptor beta chains share one sample of origin, sequenced in a study of identical twins. TCRdb fed the 5' RACE reads into MiXCR, producing one record per CDR3 protein. The sample contains hundreds of thousands of distinct CDR3 sequences, roughly 12% of which appear only once. These records were also assigned to another study, of yellow fever vaccine responses in identical twins.

Material: CD8+ T cells sorted from blood. All receptors come from a young woman in good health.

The rearrangement joins TRBV12-3 or TRBV12-4 to TRBJ1-3; 8 positions agree with TRBD1. Trimming removed 6 bases from V and 0 bases from J; junction bases left unmatched: 10. The CDR3 is 17 residues long. The CDR3 protein is CASRSDRGLYSGNTIYF. Here the CDR3 DNA reads TGTGCCAGCAGATCAGACAGGGGACTCTACTCTGGAAACACCATATATTTT.

This clonotype was detected a few times. The chain links TRBV27 to TRBJ1-2; 8 nucleotides align to TRBD1. Germline assignment: CDR1 MNHEY and CDR2 SMNVEV (reference sequence). J was trimmed by 3 bases and V by 7 bases; bases with no gene match: 13. This CDR3 contains 16 residues. The CDR3 coding sequence is TGTGCCAGCACACGGACAGGGAGAGGGGAATACTATGGCTACACCTTC. Its protein is CASTRTGRGEYYGYTF.

The rearrangement links TRBV10-2 to TRBJ1-5, with TRBD1 as a possible D gene (5 bases). V was clipped by 2 bases and J by 5 bases, with 13 bases between them. Germline V gives CDR1 WSHSY, CDR2 SAAADI. CDR3 size: 15 residues. CDR3 in amino acids: CASSEDGGADQPQHF. The DNA of the CDR3 is TGCGCCAGCAGTGAGGATGGAGGGGCCGATCAGCCCCAGCATTTT.

This clonotype occurred a few times. The rearrangement links TRBV6-5 to TRBJ1-1; 10 bases line up with TRBD1. The CDR3 length is 15 residues. J gave up 6 bases and V 4 bases, and 8 bases lay outside the gene matches. Germline CDR1 is MNHEY and CDR2 is SVGAGI. The CDR3 bases are TGTGCCAGCAGTTCCCCTGGGACAGGGGCATCTGAAGCTTTCTTT. Encoded protein: CASSSPGTGASEAFF.

This clonotype showed up just a few times. The chain carries TRBV28 and TRBJ2-3; 7 bases agree with TRBD2. The CDR3 loop spans 15 amino acids. The junction had 4 bases not matched to a gene; V was cut back by 3 bases and J by 1 base. The germline CDR1 and CDR2 sequences are MDHEN and SYDVKM. The CDR3 protein is CASSFLTSGTDTQYF. For the CDR3, the DNA is TGTGCCAGCAGTTTTCTAACTAGCGGCACAGATACGCAGTATTTT.

This clonotype was detected only a few times. The V call is TRBV7-9, the J call TRBJ2-5; 8 nucleotides line up with TRBD2. CDR3 length equals 15 residues. Germline V gene lookup returns CDR1 SEHNR and CDR2 FQNEAQ (reference sequence). The ends lost 5 bases at V and 5 bases at J; junction bases unmatched: 10. Here the CDR3 DNA reads TGTGCCAGCAGCGCCCAAGCGGGAGAGGTGGAGACCCAGTACTTC. It is translated as CASSAQAGEVETQYF.

This clonotype was recorded a few times. This chain links TRBV9 with TRBJ2-3; D might be TRBD2 (6 bases). Germline V gene data show CDR1 as SGDLS and CDR2 as YYNGEE. Trimming pared 0 bases from V and 3 bases from J, leaving 11 bases between. CDR3 length: 15 amino acids. The CDR3 DNA sequence: TGTGCCAGCAGCGTAGAGTTCGGAGGGACAGATACGCAGTATTTT. This translates into CASSVEFGGTDTQYF.

There are a few counts of this clonotype. The V gene is TRBV12-3 or TRBV12-4, the J gene TRBJ2-3; a weak D match, TRBD2 (6 bases). With 7 bases removed from V and 2 bases from J, the gap between germline ends came to 16 bases. This CDR3 has 15 amino acids. CDR3 loop: CASTPIAGNTDTQYF. The CDR3 region has the DNA TGTGCCAGCACTCCTATTGCGGGGAACACAGATACGCAGTATTTT.

This clonotype has ten or more counts. This chain uses TRBV4-1 with TRBJ2-2; 9 bases fit TRBD1. The CDR3 loop spans 15 amino acids. V gave up 4 bases and J gave up 7 bases; unmatched junction bases: 7. Germline V gene lookup returns CDR1 MGHRA and CDR2 YSYEKL. Written as DNA, the CDR3 is TGCGCCAGCAGCCCCCGGGACAGGGAAGGCGGGGAGCTGTTTTTT. As protein: CASSPRDREGGELFF.

The chain employs TRBV6-1 and TRBJ2-4; possible D gene TRBD2, 6 bases. The CDR3 sequence is 19 residues long. The V gene lost 4 bases and the J gene lost 0 bases, with 22 bases spanning the gap. Germline CDR1 MNHNS, CDR2 SASEGT. This CDR3 is CASSGETGVGRIAKNIQYF. The CDR3 DNA is TGTGCCAGCAGTGGAGAGACGGGGGTTGGACGCATAGCCAAAAACATTCAGTACTTC.

This clonotype was seen only a few times. The chain carries TRBV7-3 and TRBJ2-7; TRBD2 agrees at 8 bases. The CDR3 is 15 amino acids. The V and J ends lost 5 bases and 2 bases, in that order; junction bases with no gene match: 8. Germline CDR1 and CDR2: SGHTA and FQGTGA. The DNA for the CDR3 is TGTGCCAGCAGCCCCAGCGGGAGTTCCCCCTACGAGCAGTACTTC. Residues: CASSPSGSSPYEQYF.

The table lists this clonotype with a few counts. The chain combines TRBV27 with TRBJ2-4; tentatively, D is TRBD1 (5 bases). Trimming shortened V by 6 bases and J by 0 bases, and 21 bases separated the two germline ends. This CDR3 has 18 amino acids. From germline, CDR1 is MNHEY and CDR2 SMNVEV (reference sequence). This CDR3 reads CASSPLTGGPQAKNIQYF. The DNA for the CDR3 is TGTGCCAGCAGCCCCCTCACAGGTGGCCCTCAAGCCAAAAACATTCAGTACTTC.

The chain employs TRBV13 and TRBJ2-2; D perhaps matches TRBD2 (6 bases). Germline loops: CDR1 PRHDT, CDR2 FYEKMQ (reference sequence). V lost 0 bases, J lost 0 bases, and 8 bases lay in between. The CDR3 has 16 residues. As DNA, the CDR3 is TGTGCCAGCAGCTTAGGTAGGACTACGAACACCGGGGAGCTGTTTTTT. This gives the protein CASSLGRTTNTGELFF. The entire variable domain, with the rest obtained from reference TRBV13 and TRBJ2-2, is as follows: AAGVIQSPRHLIKEKRETATLKCYPIPRHDTVYWYQQGPGQDPQFLISFYEKMQSDKGSIPDRFSAQQFSDYHSELNMSSLELGDSALYFCASSLGRTTNTGELFFGEGSRLTVL.

A few counts support this clonotype. V usage is TRBV4-1 and J usage is TRBJ2-5; TRBD1 matches at 9 bases. Germline lookup yields CDR1 MGHRA and CDR2 YSYEKL. The CDR3 loop spans 15 amino acids. V dropped 4 bases and J dropped 7; count of bases not matched to a gene: 10. CDR3 nucleotide sequence: TGCGCCAGCAGCCCCCGGACAGGGGCCGGCGGGACCCAGTACTTC. Translating gives CASSPRTGAGGTQYF.

This clonotype was seen a handful of times. The V and J genes are TRBV6-1 and TRBJ2-1; the D gene is possibly TRBD1 (6 bases). Germline V gives CDR1 MNHNS, CDR2 SASEGT. This CDR3 comprises 15 residues. V was cut by 1 base and J by 2 bases, with 9 bases left in between. The CDR3 nucleotides read TGTGCCAGCAGTGAAGAGGCAGGGGCCTACAATGAGCAGTTCTTC. This translates into CASSEEAGAYNEQFF.

This clonotype was seen a handful of times. The V call is TRBV27, the J call TRBJ1-2; D not resolved. V lost 3 bases to trimming and J lost 1 base, with 9 bases between them. Germline CDR1 and CDR2: MNHEY and SMNVEV (reference sequence). The CDR3 is made up of 14 amino acids. CDR3 in DNA: TGTGCCAGCAGTTTCGCGCCTCTTAACTATGGCTACACCTTC. Its protein is CASSFAPLNYGYTF.

This clonotype came up a few times. This sequence joins TRBV27 and TRBJ2-7; D gene uncertain. The CDR3 totals 14 residues. The V end was cut by 0 bases, the J end by 1 base, with 7 bases between. Germline V gene lookup returns CDR1 MNHEY and CDR2 SMNVEV (reference sequence). CDR3 sequence reads: CASSLSTESYEQYF. The CDR3 DNA follows: TGTGCCAGCAGTTTATCGACGGAATCCTACGAGCAGTACTTC.

The chain links TRBV7-2 to TRBJ1-1; D unresolved. Germline CDR1 is SGHTA and CDR2 is FQGNSA. The length of the CDR3 is 16 residues. Trimming stripped 2 bases from V and 4 bases from J, with 17 bases between. The CDR3 nucleotides are TGTGCCAGCAGCTTATTGCAGTCGTTGGATGGCACTGAAGCTTTCTTT. It encodes CASSLLQSLDGTEAFF. Variable domain in full (rest from reference TRBV7-2 and TRBJ1-1): GAGVSQSPSNKVTEKGKDVELRCDPISGHTALYWYRQSLGQGLEFLIYFQGNSAPDKSGLPSDRFSAERTGGSVSTLTIQRTQQEDSAVYLCASSLLQSLDGTEAFFGQGTRLTVV.

The chain uses TRBV6-1 and TRBJ2-7, with 7 bases matching TRBD1. CDR3 length equals 15 residues. Trimming cost V 1 base and J 0 bases; bases outside gene matches: 3. CDR1 is MNHNS and CDR2 is SASEGT in the germline V gene. CDR3 sequence reads: CASSEGRGLSYEQYF. CDR3 DNA: TGTGCCAGCAGTGAAGGAAGGGGGCTCTCCTACGAGCAGTACTTC.

A remark on this clonotype: Sequence at one end of the junction differs from germline and may be a read error. This chain joins TRBV9 and TRBJ2-1; 7 nucleotides match TRBD2. CDR1 SGDLS and CDR2 YYNGEE come from the germline V gene. This CDR3 spans 14 amino acids. CDR3: CASSASGPGDEKFF. The CDR3 DNA follows: TGTGCCAGCAGCGCTAGCGGCCCCGGGGATGAGAAGTTCTTC.